The rows below give T cell receptor beta chains drawn from one sample of a study of T-cell memory formation after mild COVID-19. TCRdb ran MiXCR on the 5' RACE reads and lists one entry per CDR3 protein. The sample contains about 340,000 distinct CDR3 sequences, 13% of which appear only once. Sequences were obtained from PBMCs or a T cell subset sorted from them (not recorded which). The source of these receptors is a man aged 18 to 29 who had mild COVID-19 (a few samples of this study predate the infection). Cell type and time point are not known. Each CDR3 is given with its conserved first and last residue. A D gene is named only where the DNA matches it firmly. Clone size is given for some rows only: seen once, a few or many times, or a class if the clone is expanded.

>TRBD1|TRBJ2-1|TRBV4-3|many
TGCGCCAGCAGTCGAGGGACAGCTCGCTACAATGAGCAGTTCTTC
CASSRGTARYNEQFF
>-|TRBJ2-2|TRBV3-1|-
TGTGCCAGCAGCCAAGCCCGAGGTGCCGGGGAGCTGTTTTTT
CASSQARGAGELFF
>-|TRBJ2-3|TRBV30|few
TGTGCCTGGACCTCACAGGGAGATACGCAGTATTTT
CAWTSQGDTQYF
>-|TRBJ1-2|TRBV5-1|many
TGCGCCAGCAGCTCCCGGGACACCTTCTATGGCTACACCTTC
CASSSRDTFYGYTF
>-|TRBJ1-6|TRBV20-1|-
TGCAGTGCTAGAGATCGGGGGTCAGGGAATTCACCCCTCCACTTT
CSARDRGSGNSPLHF
>TRBD2|TRBJ2-5|TRBV6-2/TRBV6-3|few
TGTGCCAGCAGTTACCTCACTAGCGGGAAAGAGACCCAGTACTTC
CASSYLTSGKETQYF
>-|TRBJ1-5|TRBV7-2|many
TGTGCCAGCAGCTTAGGCAGGGATCAGCCCCAGCATTTT
CASSLGRDQPQHF
>-|TRBJ1-2|TRBV29-1|-
TGCAGCGTTGAGACAGTTCTGAACTATGGCTACACCTTC
CSVETVLNYGYTF
>TRBD1|TRBJ2-7|TRBV4-1|-
TGCGCCAGCAGCTACGGACAGGGGACCTACGAGCAGTACTTC
CASSYGQGTYEQYF
>-|TRBJ1-4|TRBV5-6|-
TGTGCCACCACAATGTGGGGACTTAATGAAAAACTGTTTTTT
CATTMWGLNEKLFF
>-|TRBJ2-5|TRBV12-3/TRBV12-4|-
TGTGCCAGCAGTCTGCTATCAGGGTCCGAGACCCAGTACTTC
CASSLLSGSETQYF
>TRBD2|TRBJ2-2|TRBV9|few
TGTGCCAGCAGCCGAACTAGCGGGGGCATCGGGGAGCTGTTTTTT
CASSRTSGGIGELFF
>TRBD1|TRBJ1-2|TRBV19|few
TGTGCCAGTAGTATGGGACAGGGGAGGAATGGCTACACCTTC
CASSMGQGRNGYTF
>TRBD2|TRBJ2-3|TRBV12-3/TRBV12-4|few
TGTGCCAGCAGTTGGACTAGCGGGGGGGTATCTAGCACAGATACGCAGTATTTT
CASSWTSGGVSSTDTQYF
>TRBD1|TRBJ1-1|TRBV5-1|few
TGCGCCAGCAGCTTGGAGGGGACAGGGAACACTGAAGCTTTCTTT
CASSLEGTGNTEAFF
>-|TRBJ2-1|TRBV5-4|-
TGTGCCAGCAGCTTGGTCGCCGCTTACAATGAGCAGTTCTTC
CASSLVAAYNEQFF
>-|TRBJ2-3|TRBV28|few
TGTGCCAGCACCTCCCCGGCAGGGGTGCGAATTGATACGCAGTATTTT
CASTSPAGVRIDTQYF
>TRBD2|TRBJ2-1|TRBV30|-
TGTGCCTGGAGTACCCTACGGGGGGGCAATGAGCAGTTCTTC
CAWSTLRGGNEQFF
>-|TRBJ2-3|TRBV13|few
TGTGCCAGCAGCTTACGGGCAGGGCCTCTGCCAGATACGCAGTATTTT
CASSLRAGPLPDTQYF
>-|TRBJ1-2|TRBV7-9|few
TGTGCCAGCAGCTTTGGCAGGGTCGGCTACACCTTC
CASSFGRVGYTF
>-|TRBJ1-2|TRBV7-2|-
TGTGCCAGCAGCCGGAATTCTCCAAACTATGGCTACACCTTC
CASSRNSPNYGYTF
>TRBD1|TRBJ1-2|TRBV20-1|-
TGCAGGGAACAGGGGGGTTATGGCTACACCTTC
CREQGGYGYTF